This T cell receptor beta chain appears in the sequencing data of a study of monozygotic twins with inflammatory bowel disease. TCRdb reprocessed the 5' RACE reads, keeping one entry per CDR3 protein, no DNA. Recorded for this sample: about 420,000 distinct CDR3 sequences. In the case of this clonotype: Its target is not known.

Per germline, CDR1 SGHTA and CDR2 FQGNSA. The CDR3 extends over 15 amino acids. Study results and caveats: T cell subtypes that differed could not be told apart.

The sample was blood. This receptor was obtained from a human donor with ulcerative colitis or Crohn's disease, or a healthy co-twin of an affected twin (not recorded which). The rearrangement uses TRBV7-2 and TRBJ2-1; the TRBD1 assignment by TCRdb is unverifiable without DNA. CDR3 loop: CASSLVDGQGYEQFF.